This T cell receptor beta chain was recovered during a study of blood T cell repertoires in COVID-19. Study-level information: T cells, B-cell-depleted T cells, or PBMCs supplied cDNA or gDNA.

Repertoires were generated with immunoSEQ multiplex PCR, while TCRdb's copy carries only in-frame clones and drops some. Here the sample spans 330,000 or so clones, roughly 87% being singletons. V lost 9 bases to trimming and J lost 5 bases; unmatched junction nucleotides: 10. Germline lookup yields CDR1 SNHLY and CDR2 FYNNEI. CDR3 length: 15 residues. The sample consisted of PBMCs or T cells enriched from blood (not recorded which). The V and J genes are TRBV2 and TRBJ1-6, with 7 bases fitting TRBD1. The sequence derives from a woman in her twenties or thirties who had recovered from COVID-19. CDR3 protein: CASLHRGAHNSPLHF. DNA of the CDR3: TGTGCCAGTCTCCACAGGGGCGCTCATAATTCACCCCTCCACTTT.